Listed below are T cell receptor beta chains from one sample, sequenced in a study of blood T cell repertoires in COVID-19. Clones were sequenced by immunoSEQ multiplex PCR, and TCRdb holds only the in-frame ones, with some missing. Here the sample spans fewer than 15,000 clones, around 87% being singletons. Material for sequencing was peripheral blood. The origin of the receptors is a human donor with active COVID-19. The donor label of this sample is uncertain. Each CDR3 is given with its conserved first and last residue. Each record gives: D gene, V gene, J gene, clone size, CDR3 length, CDR3 DNA, CDR3 protein. The D gene is left open where the match is weak. A row's size may be missing; if present it is once, few, many or a size class.

>NA|TRBV3-1/TRBV3-2|TRBJ2-5|NA|15
TGTGCCAGCAGCCACGTCGAACTACAACAAGAGACCCAGTACTTC
CASSHVELQQETQYF
>NA|TRBV14|TRBJ2-1|NA|14
TGTGCCAGCAGCCATACGACAAACTTGGGTGAGCAGTTCTTC
CASSHTTNLGEQFF
>TRBD1|TRBV11-2|TRBJ2-5|NA|17
TGTGCCAGCAGGGCCATGAGGGACAGCACTTACCAAGAGACCCAGTACTTC
CASRAMRDSTYQETQYF
>TRBD2|TRBV18|TRBJ2-1|once|14
TGTGCCAGCTCACCAGGGACTAGAGTGGTTGAGCAGTTCTTC
CASSPGTRVVEQFF
>TRBD2|TRBV4-2|TRBJ2-7|medium-sized|17
TGTGCCAGCAGCCAAGTTCCCGTGGTAGCGGGGGCCTACGAGCAGTACTTC
CASSQVPVVAGAYEQYF
>NA|TRBV5-6|TRBJ2-5|NA|15
TGTGCCAGCAGCTTCCTAGTGGGGGGCCAAGAGACCCAGTACTTC
CASSFLVGGQETQYF
>TRBD1|TRBV7-2|TRBJ2-7|once|15
TGTGCCAGCAGCCCCCGACAGGGTGGTGTGGACGAGCAGTACTTC
CASSPRQGGVDEQYF
>NA|TRBV3-1/TRBV3-2|TRBJ2-7|NA|14
TGTGCCAGCAGCCAATTAGATGAGGGAGTCGAGCAGTACTTC
CASSQLDEGVEQYF
>TRBD2|TRBV19|TRBJ2-3|NA|16
TGTGCCAGTGAACCTAGCGGGGGGGCAAGCACAGATACGCAGTATTTT
CASEPSGGASTDTQYF
>TRBD1|TRBV18|TRBJ2-1|NA|15
TGTGCCAGCTCACCTCCCGACAGGGGGCTCAATGAGCAGTTCTTC
CASSPPDRGLNEQFF
>NA|TRBV7-3|TRBJ2-2|NA|17
TGTGCCAGCAGCTTAACGACGGTACAGGCGCACACCGGGGAGCTGTTTTTT
CASSLTTVQAHTGELFF
>TRBD1|TRBV7-8|TRBJ2-1|NA|13
TGTGCCAGCAGCTTAGGACAGGGCAATGAGCAGTTCTTC
CASSLGQGNEQFF
>TRBD1|TRBV5-6|TRBJ1-4|NA|15
TGTGCCAGCAGCTTGGATACAGGGGGAGCTGAAAAACTGTTTTTT
CASSLDTGGAEKLFF
>NA|TRBV7-9|TRBJ2-5|once|13
TGTGCCAGCAGCTTAGGTGGGGAGAAGACCCAGTACTTC
CASSLGGEKTQYF
>TRBD1|TRBV5-1|TRBJ1-5|NA|15
TGCGCCAGCAGCCCAAGGACAGGGGAGGGTCAGCCCCAGCATTTT
CASSPRTGEGQPQHF
>NA|TRBV12-3/TRBV12-4|TRBJ1-3|NA|13
TGTGCCAGTGCCCTGCGGGCTGGAAACACCATATATTTT
CASALRAGNTIYF
>TRBD2|TRBV2|TRBJ2-1|NA|13
TGTGCCAGCAGCCTCTTAGCGGGGGGTGAGCAGTTCTTC
CASSLLAGGEQFF
>NA|TRBV3-1/TRBV3-2|TRBJ1-4|NA|15
TGTGCCAGCAGCCTTCGGACAGCTTGGGGTGAAAAACTGTTTTTT
CASSLRTAWGEKLFF
>NA|TRBV6-5|TRBJ2-5|NA|14
TGTGCCAGCAGTCGCGATTGGACAGAAGAGACCCAGTACTTC
CASSRDWTEETQYF
>TRBD1|TRBV4-1|TRBJ1-5|NA|16
TGCGCCAGCAGCCAGGGGCTGGGACAGGGTAATCAGCCCCAGCATTTT
CASSQGLGQGNQPQHF
>NA|TRBV30|TRBJ1-2|NA|12
TGTGCCTGGAGTTTAACAGACTATGGCTACACCTTC
CAWSLTDYGYTF
>TRBD1|TRBV30|TRBJ2-7|NA|14
TGTGCCTGGAGTGTAGGACAGGGGGCTTACGAGCAGTACTTC
CAWSVGQGAYEQYF
>NA|TRBV2|TRBJ2-2|NA|13
TGTGCCAGCATCGGGACAAACACCGGGGAGCTGTTTTTT
CASIGTNTGELFF
>NA|TRBV19|TRBJ1-4|NA|16
TGTGCCAGTAGTAGGACGCAGGGCTCAACTAATGAAAAACTGTTTTTT
CASSRTQGSTNEKLFF
>TRBD2|TRBV4-2|TRBJ2-7|NA|15
TGTGCCAGCAGTCCGGGGGGACTAAACTCCTACGAGCAGTACTTC
CASSPGGLNSYEQYF
>NA|TRBV5-5|TRBJ1-2|NA|13
TGTGCCAGCAGCTTACGTGGGGCCGAAGGCTACACCTTC
CASSLRGAEGYTF
>NA|TRBV6-2/TRBV6-3|TRBJ1-2|NA|13
TGTGCCAGCAGCTGGGAGGTTAACTATGGCTACACCTTC
CASSWEVNYGYTF
>TRBD1|TRBV6-5|TRBJ2-7|NA|14
TGTGCCAGCAGTCTCGGGACAGGGGCCTACGAGCAGTACTTC
CASSLGTGAYEQYF
>TRBD2|TRBV6-5|TRBJ2-2|NA|15
TGTGCCAGCAGTATACTAAGCGGGGTCTCCGGGGAGCTGTTTTTT
CASSILSGVSGELFF
>NA|TRBV7-2|TRBJ2-7|NA|13
TGTGCCAGCAGCTTGGGAGACAAGTGGGAGCAGTACTTC
CASSLGDKWEQYF
>TRBD1|TRBV19|TRBJ1-1|NA|13
TGTGCCAGTATCGGACAGGAATTTACTGAAGCTTTCTTT
CASIGQEFTEAFF
>NA|TRBV7-9|TRBJ1-2|NA|15
TGTGCCAGCAGCCCCACGGGGGGGGGAAACTATGGCTACACCTTC
CASSPTGGGNYGYTF
>TRBD1|TRBV20-1|TRBJ1-6|once|14
TGCAGTGCTAGTTCGGGACAGTATAATTCACCCCTCCACTTT
CSASSGQYNSPLHF
>NA|TRBV15|TRBJ2-1|NA|13
TGTGCCACCAGCCTCGAAGGGGCGGGGGAGCAGTTCTTC
CATSLEGAGEQFF
>TRBD1|TRBV2|TRBJ1-4|NA|14
TGTGCCAGCAGGGGACAGGGGGCGGGGGAAAAACTGTTTTTT
CASRGQGAGEKLFF
>NA|TRBV6-1|TRBJ2-4|NA|11
TGTGCCAGCAGTGAAGCGCCGGGTCGGTACTTC
CASSEAPGRYF
>TRBD2|TRBV4-3|TRBJ2-1|NA|18
TGCGCCAGCAGCCAAGATTTTCTGAGCGGGGGGGCCTACAATGAGCAGTTCTTC
CASSQDFLSGGAYNEQFF
>TRBD2|TRBV4-2|TRBJ2-1|once|16
TGTGCCAGCAGCCAAGAACGGGGCGCTAGCGGGTTCGAGCAGTTCTTC
CASSQERGASGFEQFF
>NA|TRBV7-9|TRBJ1-6|NA|13
TGTGCCAGCAGCTTAGATTTGGCTTCACCCCTCCACTTT
CASSLDLASPLHF
>NA|TRBV6-1|TRBJ1-6|NA|13
TGTGCCAGCAGTGAACCAGGGATGCCACCCCTCCACTTT
CASSEPGMPPLHF
>NA|TRBV4-1|TRBJ2-3|once|15
TGCGCCAGCAGCCAAGGGGCGCCCCGATCAGATACGCAGTATTTT
CASSQGAPRSDTQYF
>TRBD2|TRBV7-8|TRBJ2-5|NA|18
TGTGCCAGCAGCTTAGCGCGTCGGACTAGCGGGGGGCGGGAGACCCAGTACTTC
CASSLARRTSGGRETQYF
>TRBD2|TRBV19|TRBJ2-3|NA|17
TGTGCCAGTAGTCGCGAGCGGGGACTCCCGTCCACAGATACGCAGTATTTT
CASSRERGLPSTDTQYF
>NA|TRBV29-1|TRBJ1-1|NA|13
TGCAGCGTTGAAAGGGGAAGGAACACTGAAGCTTTCTTT
CSVERGRNTEAFF
>NA|TRBV5-1|TRBJ1-5|NA|15
TGCGCCAGCAGCAAGTTAGGAGGGTACAATCAGCCCCAGCATTTT
CASSKLGGYNQPQHF
>TRBD1|TRBV7-8|TRBJ2-7|NA|14
TGTGCCAGCAGCTCGGCCGGGACAGAGTACGAGCAGTACTTC
CASSSAGTEYEQYF
>TRBD1|TRBV5-1|TRBJ2-7|NA|14
TGCGCCAGCAGCTTCACAGGGGGCCCCTACGAGCAGTACTTC
CASSFTGGPYEQYF
>NA|TRBV6-5|TRBJ2-4|once|15
TGTGCCAGCAGTCTGGAGGGGCTAGCCAAAAACATTCAGTACTTC
CASSLEGLAKNIQYF
>NA|TRBV6-5|TRBJ1-3|NA|15
TGTGCCAGCAGCAAGGATCTACTATCTGGAAACACCATATATTTT
CASSKDLLSGNTIYF
>NA|TRBV7-3|TRBJ1-1|NA|14
TGTGCCAGCAGCCCCATGACAGGATCAACTGAAGCTTTCTTT
CASSPMTGSTEAFF
>NA|TRBV18|TRBJ2-7|NA|14
TGTGCCAGCTCAGGAGGAAGGTCCAGGAACGAGCAGTACTTC
CASSGGRSRNEQYF
>TRBD2|TRBV7-9|TRBJ2-3|NA|15
TGTGCCAGCAGACAGACTAGCGGGGGCACAGATACGCAGTATTTT
CASRQTSGGTDTQYF
>NA|TRBV2|TRBJ2-7|few|13
TGTGCCAGCAGTGGGTGGAGGGTAGACGAGCAGTACTTC
CASSGWRVDEQYF